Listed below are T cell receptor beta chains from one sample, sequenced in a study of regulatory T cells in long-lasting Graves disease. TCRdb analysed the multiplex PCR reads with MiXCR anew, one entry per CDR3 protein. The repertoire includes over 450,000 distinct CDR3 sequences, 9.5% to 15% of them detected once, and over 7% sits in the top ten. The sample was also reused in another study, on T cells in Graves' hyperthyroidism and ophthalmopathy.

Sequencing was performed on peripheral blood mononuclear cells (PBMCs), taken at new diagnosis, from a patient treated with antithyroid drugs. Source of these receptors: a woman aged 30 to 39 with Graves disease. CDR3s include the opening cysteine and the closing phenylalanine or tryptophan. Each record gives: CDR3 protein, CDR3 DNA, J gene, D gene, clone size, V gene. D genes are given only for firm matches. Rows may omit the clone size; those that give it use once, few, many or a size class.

CAISEGLAGNTDTQYF	TGTGCCATCAGTGAGGGACTAGCGGGGAATACAGATACGCAGTATTTT	TRBJ2-3	TRBD2	many	TRBV10-3
CASASARLAGGHPTDTQYF	TGTGCCAGCGCGTCAGCTAGACTAGCGGGAGGTCACCCCACAGATACGCAGTATTTT	TRBJ2-3	TRBD2	many	TRBV12-3/TRBV12-4
CASSRQGLGANVLTF	TGTGCCAGCAGCAGACAGGGTCTAGGGGCCAACGTCCTGACTTTC	TRBJ2-6	TRBD1	many	TRBV3-1
CASSQETSGFSYEQYF	TGTGCCAGCAGTCAGGAAACTAGCGGGTTTTCCTACGAGCAGTACTTC	TRBJ2-7	TRBD2	many	TRBV6-1
CASSPTYRSTNEKLFF	TGTGCCAGCAGCCCAACGTACAGGTCAACTAATGAAAAACTGTTTTTT	TRBJ1-4	.	many	TRBV7-8
CASSPWTSEQETQYF	TGTGCCAGCAGCCCCTGGACTAGCGAGCAAGAGACCCAGTACTTC	TRBJ2-5	TRBD2	many	TRBV11-2
CAWTLSPGQGFYEQYF	TGTGCCTGGACCCTTTCACCGGGACAGGGTTTCTACGAGCAGTACTTC	TRBJ2-7	TRBD1	few	TRBV30
CASSSLVNTEAFF	TGTGCCAGCAGTTCCTTAGTGAACACTGAAGCTTTCTTT	TRBJ1-1	.	many	TRBV7-2
CASLTSGVNEQYF	TGTGCCAGCTTAACTAGCGGGGTCAACGAGCAGTACTTC	TRBJ2-7	TRBD2	many	TRBV28
CSAAKDRASYEQYF	TGCAGTGCTGCTAAGGACAGAGCCTCCTACGAGCAGTACTTC	TRBJ2-7	.	many	TRBV20-1
CASSHMTGNYGYTF	TGTGCCAGCAGTCATATGACAGGGAACTATGGCTACACCTTC	TRBJ1-2	TRBD1	.	TRBV6-1
CASSSALRPGTYGYTF	TGTGCCAGCAGTTCCGCCCTCCGTCCCGGGACCTATGGCTACACCTTC	TRBJ1-2	.	many	TRBV28
CASSYRTPWGTEAFF	TGTGCCAGCAGCTACCGGACACCTTGGGGGACTGAAGCTTTCTTT	TRBJ1-1	.	many	TRBV13
CASSLLTSGKNTGELFF	TGTGCCAGCAGTTTACTCACTAGCGGGAAGAACACCGGGGAGCTGTTTTTT	TRBJ2-2	TRBD2	few	TRBV28
CASRTNLGQGRETQYF	TGTGCCAGTAGGACCAACCTGGGACAGGGTCGGGAGACCCAGTACTTC	TRBJ2-5	TRBD1	.	TRBV19
CASSIYRGREKLFF	TGTGCCAGTAGTATCTACAGGGGGCGTGAAAAACTGTTTTTT	TRBJ1-4	TRBD1	few	TRBV19
CASKVAGEWNEQFF	TGTGCCAGCAAGGTAGCGGGAGAGTGGAATGAGCAGTTCTTC	TRBJ2-1	TRBD2	many	TRBV2
CASSFLTLTYEQYF	TGTGCCAGCAGTTTCCTCACGCTTACCTACGAGCAGTACTTC	TRBJ2-7	.	few	TRBV28
CASSPPNRGRRNTEAFF	TGTGCCAGCTCACCACCGAACAGGGGACGGCGGAACACTGAAGCTTTCTTT	TRBJ1-1	TRBD1	.	TRBV18
CASSFVDSAEAFF	TGTGCCAGCAGTTTCGTTGACTCTGCTGAAGCTTTCTTT	TRBJ1-1	.	many	TRBV28
CASSPQGYTIYF	TGTGCCAGCAGCCCTCAGGGATACACCATATATTTT	TRBJ1-3	.	once	TRBV3-1
CASSSTRGRETQYF	TGTGCCAGCAGTTCAACTCGGGGGAGGGAGACCCAGTACTTC	TRBJ2-5	.	many	TRBV11-2
CASSIGQGIMGTEAFF	TGTGCCAGCAGCATCGGACAGGGTATTATGGGTACTGAAGCTTTCTTT	TRBJ1-1	TRBD1	.	TRBV11-2
CASILGGIGGSPLHF	TGTGCCAGCATCCTTGGAGGGATCGGTGGTTCACCCCTCCACTTT	TRBJ1-6	.	.	TRBV5-8
CSARTSGRLGSYNEQFF	TGCAGTGCTCGGACTAGCGGGAGGTTAGGCTCCTACAATGAGCAGTTCTTC	TRBJ2-1	TRBD2	few	TRBV20-1
CASSSLISYEQYF	TGTGCCAGCAGTTCTTTGATCTCCTACGAGCAGTACTTC	TRBJ2-7	.	.	TRBV28
CASSTVQEQYF	TGCGCCAGCAGTACCGTACAGGAGCAGTACTTC	TRBJ2-7	.	many	TRBV10-2
CATSRDLPGADTQYF	TGTGCCACCAGCAGAGATCTTCCGGGGGCGGACACCCAGTACTTC	TRBJ2-5	.	many	TRBV15
CASSPGQGELPLHF	TGTGCCAGCAGCCCGGGACAGGGCGAATTACCCCTCCACTTT	TRBJ1-6	TRBD1	.	TRBV3-1
CATTRCEQYF	TGTGCCACCACTCGCTGCGAGCAGTACTTC	TRBJ2-7	.	few	TRBV24-1
CASRSGGRETQYF	TGTGCCAGCAGATCAGGGGGCCGAGAGACCCAGTACTTC	TRBJ2-5	TRBD1	many	TRBV27
CASKPGHGVSGANVLTF	TGTGCCAGCAAACCGGGACACGGGGTGTCTGGGGCCAACGTCCTGACTTTC	TRBJ2-6	.	many	TRBV2
CASSSSSDTQYF	TGTGCCAGCAGCTCTAGCTCGGATACGCAGTATTTT	TRBJ2-3	.	many	TRBV11-3
CASGLDWTSGRKGEQFF	TGTGCTAGTGGTTTGGACTGGACTAGCGGGAGGAAGGGGGAGCAGTTCTTC	TRBJ2-1	TRBD2	many	TRBV12-5
CATSDSGTVSTDTQYF	TGTGCCACCAGTGACTCCGGGACAGTCAGCACAGATACGCAGTATTTT	TRBJ2-3	TRBD1	.	TRBV24-1
CASSTRSGMEQFF	TGTGCCAGCAGCACAAGAAGCGGGATGGAGCAGTTCTTC	TRBJ2-1	TRBD2	.	TRBV9
CASSQVKGIPEAFF	TGCGCCAGCAGCCAAGTGAAAGGGATCCCTGAAGCTTTCTTT	TRBJ1-1	.	many	TRBV4-1
CASKGGKNQPQHF	TGTGCCAGCAAAGGGGGAAAGAATCAGCCCCAGCATTTT	TRBJ1-5	.	few	TRBV6-1
CAISDHYPAGPDNEQFF	TGTGCCATCAGTGACCATTACCCGGCCGGTCCGGACAATGAGCAGTTCTTC	TRBJ2-1	.	many	TRBV10-3
CASSTSARVRQFF	TGTGCCAGCAGCACCAGTGCCCGGGTGAGGCAGTTCTTC	TRBJ2-1	.	many	TRBV7-8
CATSDRTASSYNEQFF	TGTGCCACCAGTGACAGGACTGCTAGCTCCTACAATGAGCAGTTCTTC	TRBJ2-1	.	many	TRBV24-1
CASSLLMTGSTYEQCF	TGTGCCAGTAGTCTACTCATGACAGGATCAACCTACGAGCAGTGCTTC	TRBJ2-7	.	.	TRBV19
CASSLGGTFQETQYF	TGTGCCAGCAGCTTGGGTGGGACCTTCCAAGAGACCCAGTACTTC	TRBJ2-5	.	.	TRBV7-9
CASSLAPGSEFGYGYTF	TGTGCCAGCAGCTTAGCCCCCGGTAGCGAATTTGGCTATGGCTACACCTTC	TRBJ1-2	.	.	TRBV7-9
CASSYRTGSNIQYF	TGTGCCAGCAGCTACAGGACAGGGTCGAACATTCAGTACTTC	TRBJ2-4	TRBD1	.	TRBV5-5
CASSLKTGSGANVLTF	TGTGCCAGCAGCTTAAAGACAGGGTCTGGGGCCAACGTCCTGACTTTC	TRBJ2-6	TRBD1	.	TRBV7-3